This T cell receptor (beta chain) was retrieved from a study of blood T cell repertoires in COVID-19. Study-wide context: Acute and convalescent COVID-19 samples came from the United States, Italy and Spain. In each case, the material was cDNA or gDNA derived from T cells, B-cell-depleted T cells, or PBMCs.

The CDR3 spans 14 residues. Trimming removed 7 bases from V and 6 bases from J; junction bases left unmatched: 9. Germline lookup yields CDR1 SNHLY and CDR2 FYNNEI. Authors' data handling: Scientists estimated how many nucleated cells there were by amplifying reference gene primers. Produced via immunoSEQ multiplex PCR; TCRdb's table is partial and in-frame only. V and J calls and clone size come straight from that table; D and trimming were deduced from the DNA. In the table there are 200,000 to 250,000 clones, roughly 80% of which are singletons. This TCR derives from a woman aged 60-70 years who had recovered from COVID-19. The gene calls are TRBV2 and TRBJ1-5; 7 positions match TRBD1. Sequencing input: peripheral blood. CDR3 bases: TGTGCCAGCACGCTGGGGACAGTGGGTCAGCCCCAGCATTTT. It encodes CASTLGTVGQPQHF.